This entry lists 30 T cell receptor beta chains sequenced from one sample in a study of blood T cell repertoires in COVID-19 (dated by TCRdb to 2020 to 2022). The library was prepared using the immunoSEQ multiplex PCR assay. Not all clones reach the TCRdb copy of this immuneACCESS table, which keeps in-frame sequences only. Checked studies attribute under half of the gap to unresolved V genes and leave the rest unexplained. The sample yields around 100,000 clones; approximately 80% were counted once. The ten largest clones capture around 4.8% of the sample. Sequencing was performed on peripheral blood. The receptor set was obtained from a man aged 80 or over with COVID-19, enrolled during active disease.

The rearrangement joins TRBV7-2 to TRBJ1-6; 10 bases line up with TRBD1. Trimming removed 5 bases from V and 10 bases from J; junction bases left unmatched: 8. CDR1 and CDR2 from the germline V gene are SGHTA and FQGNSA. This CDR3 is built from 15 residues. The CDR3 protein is CASSNIGTGVSPLHF. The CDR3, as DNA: TGTGCCAGCAGCAACATAGGGACAGGGGTCTCACCCCTCCACTTT.

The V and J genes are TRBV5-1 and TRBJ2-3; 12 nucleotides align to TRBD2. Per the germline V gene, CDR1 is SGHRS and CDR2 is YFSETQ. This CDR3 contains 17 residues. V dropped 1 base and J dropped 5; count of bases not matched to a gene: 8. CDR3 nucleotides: TGCGCCAGCAGCTTGTCTGGACTAGCGGGGTTGGAAGATACGCAGTATTTT. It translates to CASSLSGLAGLEDTQYF.

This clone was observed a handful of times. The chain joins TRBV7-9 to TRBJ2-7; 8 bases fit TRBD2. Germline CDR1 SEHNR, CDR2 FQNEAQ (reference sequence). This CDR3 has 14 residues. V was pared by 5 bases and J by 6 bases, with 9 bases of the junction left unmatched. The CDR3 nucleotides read TGTGCCAGCAGCCCCGGGAGGGTTACGCGCGAGCAGTACTTC. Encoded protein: CASSPGRVTREQYF. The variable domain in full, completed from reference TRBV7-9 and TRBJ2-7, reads DTGVSQNPRHKITKRGQNVTFRCDPISEHNRLYWYRQTLGQGPEFLTYFQNEAQLEKSRLLSDRFSAERPKGSFSTLEIQRTEQGDSAMYLCASSPGRVTREQYFGPGTRLTVT.

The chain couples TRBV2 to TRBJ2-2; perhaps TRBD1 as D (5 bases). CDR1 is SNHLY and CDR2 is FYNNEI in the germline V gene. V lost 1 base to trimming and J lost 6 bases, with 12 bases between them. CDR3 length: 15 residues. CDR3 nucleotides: TGTGCCAGCAGTGAAGTGTTGGTAGGGGCCGGGGAGCTGTTTTTT. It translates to CASSEVLVGAGELFF.

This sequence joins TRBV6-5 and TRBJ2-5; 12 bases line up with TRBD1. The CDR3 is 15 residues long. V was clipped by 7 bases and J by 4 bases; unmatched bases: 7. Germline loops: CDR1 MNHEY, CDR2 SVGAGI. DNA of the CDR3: TGTGCCAGCACCCCCGGGGACAGGGGGCGAGAGACCCAGTACTTC. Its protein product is CASTPGDRGRETQYF.

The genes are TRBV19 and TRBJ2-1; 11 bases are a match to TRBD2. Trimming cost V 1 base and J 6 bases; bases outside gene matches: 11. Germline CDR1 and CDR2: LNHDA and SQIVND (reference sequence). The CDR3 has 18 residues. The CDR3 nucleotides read TGTGCCAGTAGTATAGCGAGGATCGGGACTAGCGGAGCCAATGAGCAGTTCTTC. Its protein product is CASSIARIGTSGANEQFF.

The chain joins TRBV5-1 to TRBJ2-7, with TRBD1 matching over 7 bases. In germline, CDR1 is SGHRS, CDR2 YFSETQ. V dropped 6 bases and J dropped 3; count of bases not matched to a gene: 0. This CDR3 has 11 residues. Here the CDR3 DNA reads TGCGCCAGCAACAGGGGCTACGAGCAGTACTTC. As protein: CASNRGYEQYF.

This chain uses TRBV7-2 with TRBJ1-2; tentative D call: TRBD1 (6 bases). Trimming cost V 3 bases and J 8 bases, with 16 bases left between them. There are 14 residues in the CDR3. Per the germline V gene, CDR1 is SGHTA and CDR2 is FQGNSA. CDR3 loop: CASSFPGADGGYTF. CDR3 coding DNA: TGTGCCAGCAGCTTCCCAGGGGCTGACGGAGGCTACACCTTC.

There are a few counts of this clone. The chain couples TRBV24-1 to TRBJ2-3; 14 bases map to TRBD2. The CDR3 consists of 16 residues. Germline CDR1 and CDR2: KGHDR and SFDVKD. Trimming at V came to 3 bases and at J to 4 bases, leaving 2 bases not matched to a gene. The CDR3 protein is CATSDPTSGRADTQYF. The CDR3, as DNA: TGTGCCACCAGTGATCCGACTAGCGGGAGGGCAGATACGCAGTATTTT.

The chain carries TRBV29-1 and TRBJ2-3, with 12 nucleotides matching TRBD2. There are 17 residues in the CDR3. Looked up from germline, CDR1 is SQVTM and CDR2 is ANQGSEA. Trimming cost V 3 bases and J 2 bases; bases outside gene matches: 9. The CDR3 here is CSVDPFTSGRTTDTQYF. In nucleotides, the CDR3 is TGCAGCGTTGACCCATTCACTAGCGGGAGGACCACAGATACGCAGTATTTT.

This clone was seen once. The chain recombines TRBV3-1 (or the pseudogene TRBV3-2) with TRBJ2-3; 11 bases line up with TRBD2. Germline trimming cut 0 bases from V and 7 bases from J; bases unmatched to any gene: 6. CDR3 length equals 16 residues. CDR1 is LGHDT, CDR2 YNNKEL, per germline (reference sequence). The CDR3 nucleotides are TGTGCCAGCAGCCAAGATTGGGGACTAGCGGAACATACGCAGTATTTT. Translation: CASSQDWGLAEHTQYF.

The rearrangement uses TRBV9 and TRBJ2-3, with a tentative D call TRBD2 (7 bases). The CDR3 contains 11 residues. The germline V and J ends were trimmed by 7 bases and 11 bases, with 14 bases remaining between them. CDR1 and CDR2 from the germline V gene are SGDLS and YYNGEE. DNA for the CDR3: TGTGCCAGCGGGGAGGGGGGTGTGCAGTATTTT. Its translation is CASGEGGVQYF. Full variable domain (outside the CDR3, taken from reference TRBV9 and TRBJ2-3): DSGVTQTPKHLITATGQRVTLRCSPRSGDLSVYWYQQSLDQGLQFLIQYYNGEERAKGNILERFSAQQFPDLHSELNLSSLELGDSALYFCASGEGGVQYFGPGTRLTVL.

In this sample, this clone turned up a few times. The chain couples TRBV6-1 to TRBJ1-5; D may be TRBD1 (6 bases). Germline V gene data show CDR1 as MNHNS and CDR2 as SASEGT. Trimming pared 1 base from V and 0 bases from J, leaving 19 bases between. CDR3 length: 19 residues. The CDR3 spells CASSEGGRGSVGSNQPQHF. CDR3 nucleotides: TGTGCCAGCAGTGAAGGTGGCAGGGGATCAGTTGGTAGCAATCAGCCCCAGCATTTT.

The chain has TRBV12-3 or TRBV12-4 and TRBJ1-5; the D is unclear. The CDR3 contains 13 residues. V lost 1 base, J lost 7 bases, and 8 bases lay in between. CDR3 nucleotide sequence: TGTGCCAGCAGTTTAGGGGCCTGGCAGCCCCAGCATTTT. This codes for CASSLGAWQPQHF.

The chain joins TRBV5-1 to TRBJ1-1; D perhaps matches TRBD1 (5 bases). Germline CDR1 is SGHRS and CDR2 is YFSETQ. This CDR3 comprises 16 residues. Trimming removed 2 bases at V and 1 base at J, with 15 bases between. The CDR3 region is CASSFMGGRSNTEAFF. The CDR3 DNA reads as TGCGCCAGCAGCTTTATGGGGGGACGATCGAACACTGAAGCTTTCTTT.

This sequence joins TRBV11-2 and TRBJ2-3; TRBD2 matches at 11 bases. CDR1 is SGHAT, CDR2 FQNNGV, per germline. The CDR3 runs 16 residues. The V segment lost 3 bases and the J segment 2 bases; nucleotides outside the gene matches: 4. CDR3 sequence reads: CASSLTSGAPTDTQYF. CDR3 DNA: TGTGCCAGCAGCTTGACTAGCGGGGCCCCCACAGATACGCAGTATTTT. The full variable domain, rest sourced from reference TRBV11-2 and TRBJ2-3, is EAGVAQSPRYKIIEKRQSVAFWCNPISGHATLYWYQQILGQGPKLLIQFQNNGVVDDSQLPKDRFSAERLKGVDSTLKIQPAKLEDSAVYLCASSLTSGAPTDTQYFGPGTRLTVL.

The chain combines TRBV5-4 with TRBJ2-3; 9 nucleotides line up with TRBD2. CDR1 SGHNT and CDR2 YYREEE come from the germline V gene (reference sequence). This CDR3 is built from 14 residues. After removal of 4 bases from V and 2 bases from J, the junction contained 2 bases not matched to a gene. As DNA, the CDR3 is TGTGCCAGCAGCCCGGGACTAGCCACAGATACGCAGTATTTT. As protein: CASSPGLATDTQYF.

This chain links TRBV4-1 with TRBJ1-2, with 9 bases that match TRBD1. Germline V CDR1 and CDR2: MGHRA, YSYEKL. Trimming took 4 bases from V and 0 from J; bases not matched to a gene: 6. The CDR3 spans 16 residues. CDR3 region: CASSPAGQGTNYGYTF. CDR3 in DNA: TGCGCCAGCAGCCCCGCGGGACAGGGCACTAACTATGGCTACACCTTC.

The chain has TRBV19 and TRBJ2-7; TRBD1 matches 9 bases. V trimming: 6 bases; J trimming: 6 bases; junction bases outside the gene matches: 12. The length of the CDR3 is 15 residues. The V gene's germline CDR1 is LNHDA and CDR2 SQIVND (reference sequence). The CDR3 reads CASSTGMTGGSEQYF. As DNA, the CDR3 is TGTGCCAGTAGCACAGGGATGACAGGGGGTAGCGAGCAGTACTTC.

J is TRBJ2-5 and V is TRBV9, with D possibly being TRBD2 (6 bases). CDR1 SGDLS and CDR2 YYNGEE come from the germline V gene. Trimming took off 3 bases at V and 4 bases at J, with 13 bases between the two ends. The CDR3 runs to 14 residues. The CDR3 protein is CASSETSLRETQYF. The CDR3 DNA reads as TGTGCCAGCAGCGAAACTAGCCTCCGAGAGACCCAGTACTTC.

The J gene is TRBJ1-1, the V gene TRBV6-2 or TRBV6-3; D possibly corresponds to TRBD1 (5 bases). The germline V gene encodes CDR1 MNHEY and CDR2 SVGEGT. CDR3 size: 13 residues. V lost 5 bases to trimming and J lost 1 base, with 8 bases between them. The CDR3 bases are TGTGCCAGCAGTACTCAGGGGAACACTGAAGCTTTCTTT. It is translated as CASSTQGNTEAFF.

CDR3 in DNA: TGCGCCAGCAGCCAAGAGTATGGGGGGACCAGGGACATTCAGTACTTC. Translated: CASSQEYGGTRDIQYF. The genes are TRBV4-1 and TRBJ2-4; D is perhaps TRBD2 (6 bases). Per germline, CDR1 MGHRA and CDR2 YSYEKL. This CDR3 is 16 amino acids long. Between the trimmed V and J ends, which lost 0 bases and 8 bases, there was a span of 17 bases.

The chain's CDR3 is CASRADRGYSYEQYF. CDR3 nucleotides: TGTGCCAGCAGAGCAGACAGGGGCTACTCCTACGAGCAGTACTTC. This chain uses TRBV6-4 with TRBJ2-7, with 8 positions matching TRBD1. V lost 6 bases to trimming and J lost 0 bases; unmatched junction nucleotides: 7. The germline CDR1 and CDR2 sequences are MRHNA and SNTAGT. The CDR3 is 15 amino acids.

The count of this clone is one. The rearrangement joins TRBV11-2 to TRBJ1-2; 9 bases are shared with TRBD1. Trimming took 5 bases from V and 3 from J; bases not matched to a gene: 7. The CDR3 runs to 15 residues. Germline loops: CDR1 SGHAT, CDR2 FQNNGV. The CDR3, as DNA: TGTGCCAGCAGCCCAAGGACAGGGGCTTACTATGGCTACACCTTC. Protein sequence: CASSPRTGAYYGYTF.

As DNA, the CDR3 is TGTGCCAGCAGTTATAGCGGGAGTACCAGGCCCGAGCAGTACTTC. Residues: CASSYSGSTRPEQYF. The chain carries TRBV6-5 and TRBJ2-7; TRBD2 matches 9 bases. This CDR3 comprises 15 residues. J was trimmed by 6 bases and V by 3 bases; bases with no gene match: 9. From germline, CDR1 is MNHEY and CDR2 SVGAGI.

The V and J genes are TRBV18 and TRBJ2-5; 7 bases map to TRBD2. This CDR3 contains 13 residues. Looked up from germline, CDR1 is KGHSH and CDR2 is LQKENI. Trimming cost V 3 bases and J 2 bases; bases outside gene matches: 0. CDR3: CASSPGRQETQYF. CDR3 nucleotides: TGTGCCAGCTCACCCGGGAGGCAAGAGACCCAGTACTTC.

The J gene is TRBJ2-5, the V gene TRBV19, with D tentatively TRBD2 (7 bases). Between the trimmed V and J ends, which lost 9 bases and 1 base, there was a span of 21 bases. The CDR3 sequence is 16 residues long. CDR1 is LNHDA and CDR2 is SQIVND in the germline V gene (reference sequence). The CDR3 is CASRRGGGATQETQYF. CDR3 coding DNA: TGTGCCAGCAGAAGGGGAGGGGGAGCAACCCAAGAGACCCAGTACTTC.

The DNA of the CDR3 is TGTGCCAGCAGCTTAGCCGGGTTGCAGACCCAGTACTTC. Encoded protein: CASSLAGLQTQYF. The chain is built from TRBV7-2 and TRBJ2-5, with D hard to call. V was shortened by 0 bases and J by 6 bases, with 8 bases between the two germline ends. The CDR3 contains 13 residues. Per germline, CDR1 SGHTA and CDR2 FQGNSA.

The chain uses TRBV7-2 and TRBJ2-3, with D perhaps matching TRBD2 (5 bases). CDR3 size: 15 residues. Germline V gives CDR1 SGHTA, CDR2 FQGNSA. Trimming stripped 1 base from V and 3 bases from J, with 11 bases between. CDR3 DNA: TGTGCCAGCAGCTTAGAAAACGGGGTAACAGATACGCAGTATTTT. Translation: CASSLENGVTDTQYF.

In DNA form, the CDR3 reads TGCGCCAGCAGCAGCGGTAGGGGACTCCAAGAGACCCAGTACTTC. It encodes CASSSGRGLQETQYF. The J gene is TRBJ2-5, the V gene TRBV4-3; weak D call: TRBD2 (6 bases). V lost 5 bases and J 1 base, leaving 14 bases between the germline ends. Per germline, CDR1 LGHNA and CDR2 YSLEER. The CDR3 consists of 15 residues.